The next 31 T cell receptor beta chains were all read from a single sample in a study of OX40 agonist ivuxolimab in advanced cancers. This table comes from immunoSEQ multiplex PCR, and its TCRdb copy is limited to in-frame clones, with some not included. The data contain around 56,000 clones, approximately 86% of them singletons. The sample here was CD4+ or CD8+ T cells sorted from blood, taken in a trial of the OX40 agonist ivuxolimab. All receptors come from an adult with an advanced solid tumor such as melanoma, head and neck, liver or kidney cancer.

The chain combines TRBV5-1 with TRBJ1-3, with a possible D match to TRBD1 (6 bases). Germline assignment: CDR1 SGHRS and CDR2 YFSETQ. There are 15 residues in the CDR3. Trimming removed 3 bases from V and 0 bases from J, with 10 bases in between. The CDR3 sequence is CASSSTQGSGNTIYF. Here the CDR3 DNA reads TGCGCCAGCAGCTCCACACAGGGCTCTGGAAACACCATATATTTT.

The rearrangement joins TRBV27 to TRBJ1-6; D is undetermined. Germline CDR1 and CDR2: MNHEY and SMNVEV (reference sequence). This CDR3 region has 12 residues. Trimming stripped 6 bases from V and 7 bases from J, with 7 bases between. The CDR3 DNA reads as TGTGCCAGCAGGAGCAGGAATTCACCCCTCCACTTT. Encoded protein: CASRSRNSPLHF.

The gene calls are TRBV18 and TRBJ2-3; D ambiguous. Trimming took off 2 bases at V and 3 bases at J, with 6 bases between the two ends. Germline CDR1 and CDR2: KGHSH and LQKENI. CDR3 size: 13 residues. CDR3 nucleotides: TGTGCCAGCTCACCAGGCGTTACAGATACGCAGTATTTT. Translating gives CASSPGVTDTQYF.

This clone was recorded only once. The CDR3 here is CASSFKATSEAFF. The CDR3 DNA follows: TGTGCCAGCAGCTTTAAGGCGACCAGTGAAGCTTTCTTT. V gene TRBV11-2 combines with J gene TRBJ1-1, with D unclear. Germline V gives CDR1 SGHAT, CDR2 FQNNGV. Trimming cost V 3 bases and J 7 bases, with 12 bases left between them. The CDR3 is 13 residues long.

CDR3 in amino acids: CASMRAGFTDTQYF. The CDR3 DNA reads TGTGCCAGCATGCGAGCGGGTTTCACAGATACGCAGTATTTT. V is TRBV7-2 and J is TRBJ2-3; a possible D gene is TRBD2 (6 bases). The CDR3 extends over 14 amino acids. V lost 7 bases to trimming and J lost 2 bases, with 13 bases between them. Germline CDR1 is SGHTA and CDR2 is FQGNSA.

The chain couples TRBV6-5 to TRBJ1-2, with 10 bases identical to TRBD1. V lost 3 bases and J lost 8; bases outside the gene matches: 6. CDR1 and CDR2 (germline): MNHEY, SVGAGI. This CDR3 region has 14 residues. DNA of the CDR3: TGTGCCAGCAGTTATAGACAGGGGGCGCGGGGCTACACCTTC. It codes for CASSYRQGARGYTF.

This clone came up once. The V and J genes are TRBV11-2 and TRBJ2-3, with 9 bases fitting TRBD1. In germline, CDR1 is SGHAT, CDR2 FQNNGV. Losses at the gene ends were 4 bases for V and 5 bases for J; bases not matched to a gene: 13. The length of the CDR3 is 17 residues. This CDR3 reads CASSSVEYRGHVDTQYF. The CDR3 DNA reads TGTGCCAGCAGCTCCGTGGAGTACAGGGGGCATGTAGATACGCAGTATTTT.

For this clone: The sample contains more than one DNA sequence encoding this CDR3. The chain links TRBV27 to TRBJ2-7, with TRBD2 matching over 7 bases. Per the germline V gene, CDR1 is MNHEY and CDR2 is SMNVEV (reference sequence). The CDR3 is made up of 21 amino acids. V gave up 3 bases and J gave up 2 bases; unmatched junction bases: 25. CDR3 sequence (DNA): TGTGCCAGCAGTTTTGAGGGACGGTGGGGGAGGAACGGGAGGCCCCCCTACGAGCAGTACTTC. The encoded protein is CASSFEGRWGRNGRPPYEQYF.

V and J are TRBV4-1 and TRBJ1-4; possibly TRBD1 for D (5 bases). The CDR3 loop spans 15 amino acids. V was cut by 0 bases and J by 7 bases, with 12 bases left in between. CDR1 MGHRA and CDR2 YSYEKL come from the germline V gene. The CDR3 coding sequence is TGCGCCAGCAGCCAAGACGGGGCTGAAGGTGAAAAACTGTTTTTT. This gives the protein CASSQDGAEGEKLFF.

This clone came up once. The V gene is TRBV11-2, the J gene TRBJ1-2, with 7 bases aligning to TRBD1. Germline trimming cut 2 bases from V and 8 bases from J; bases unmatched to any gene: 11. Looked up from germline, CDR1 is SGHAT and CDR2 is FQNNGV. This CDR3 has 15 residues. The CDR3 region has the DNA TGTGCCAGCAGCTTACTACGGGACAGCCTTACAGGCTACACCTTC. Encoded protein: CASSLLRDSLTGYTF.

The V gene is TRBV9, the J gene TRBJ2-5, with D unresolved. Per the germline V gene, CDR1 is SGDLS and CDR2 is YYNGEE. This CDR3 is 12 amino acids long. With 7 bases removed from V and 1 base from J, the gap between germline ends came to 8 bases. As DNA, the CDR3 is TGTGCCAGCGCGGCCTTCCAAGAGACCCAGTACTTC. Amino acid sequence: CASAAFQETQYF.

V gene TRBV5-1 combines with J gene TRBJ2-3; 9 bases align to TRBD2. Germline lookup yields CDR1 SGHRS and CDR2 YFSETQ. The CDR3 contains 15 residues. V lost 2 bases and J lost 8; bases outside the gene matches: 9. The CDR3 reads CASSLEGGGAGTQYF. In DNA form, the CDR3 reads TGCGCCAGCAGCTTAGAGGGCGGGGGGGCCGGTACGCAGTATTTT. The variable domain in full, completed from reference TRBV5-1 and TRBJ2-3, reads KAGVTQTPRYLIKTRGQQVTLSCSPISGHRSVSWYQQTPGQGLQFLFEYFSETQRNKGNFPGRFSGRQFSNSRSEMNVSTLELGDSALYLCASSLEGGGAGTQYFGPGTRLTVL.

CDR3 coding DNA: TGTGCCAGTAGTATAAAACTCAATCAGCCCCAGCATTTT. Encoded protein: CASSIKLNQPQHF. This chain uses TRBV19 with TRBJ1-5; D is uncertain. The CDR3 has 13 residues. CDR1 and CDR2 (germline): LNHDA, SQIVND (reference sequence). V lost 2 bases to trimming and J lost 3 bases, with 5 bases between them. The variable domain in full, completed from reference TRBV19 and TRBJ1-5, reads DGGITQSPKYLFRKEGQNVTLSCEQNLNHDAMYWYRQDPGQGLRLIYYSQIVNDFQKGDIAEGYSVSREKKESFPLTVTSAQKNPTAFYLCASSIKLNQPQHFGDGTRLSIL.

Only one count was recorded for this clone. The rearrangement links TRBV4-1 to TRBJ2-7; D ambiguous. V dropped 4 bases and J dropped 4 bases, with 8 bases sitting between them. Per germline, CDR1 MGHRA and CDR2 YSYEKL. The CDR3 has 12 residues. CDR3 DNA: TGCGCCAGCAGCCTTTCTCGTTACGAGCAGTACTTC. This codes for CASSLSRYEQYF.

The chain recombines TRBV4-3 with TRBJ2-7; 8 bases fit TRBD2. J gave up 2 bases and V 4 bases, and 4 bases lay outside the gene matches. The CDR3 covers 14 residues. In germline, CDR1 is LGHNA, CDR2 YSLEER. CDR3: CASSLGAGAYEQYF. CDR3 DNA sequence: TGCGCCAGCAGCCTCGGAGCGGGGGCCTACGAGCAGTACTTC.

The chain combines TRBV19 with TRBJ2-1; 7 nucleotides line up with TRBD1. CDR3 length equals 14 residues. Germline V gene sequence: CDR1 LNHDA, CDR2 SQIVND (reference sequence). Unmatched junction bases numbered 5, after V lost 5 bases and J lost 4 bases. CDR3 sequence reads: CASSAGGIYNEQFF. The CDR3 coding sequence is TGTGCCAGTAGTGCAGGGGGTATTTACAATGAGCAGTTCTTC.

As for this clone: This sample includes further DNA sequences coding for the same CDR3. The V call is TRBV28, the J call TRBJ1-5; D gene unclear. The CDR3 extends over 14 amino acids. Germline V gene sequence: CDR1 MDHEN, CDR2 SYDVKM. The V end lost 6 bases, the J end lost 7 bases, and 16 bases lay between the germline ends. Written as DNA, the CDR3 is TGTGCCAGCAGCCGACTCCTCGAAGGACAGCCCCAGCATTTT. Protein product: CASSRLLEGQPQHF.

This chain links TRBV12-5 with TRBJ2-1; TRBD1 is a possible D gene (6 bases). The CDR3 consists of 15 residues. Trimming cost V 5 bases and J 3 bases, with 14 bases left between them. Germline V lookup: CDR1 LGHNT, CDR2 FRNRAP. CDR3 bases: TGTGCTAGTGGTCCGGACAGAGCCAGCTACAATGAGCAGTTCTTC. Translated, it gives CASGPDRASYNEQFF.

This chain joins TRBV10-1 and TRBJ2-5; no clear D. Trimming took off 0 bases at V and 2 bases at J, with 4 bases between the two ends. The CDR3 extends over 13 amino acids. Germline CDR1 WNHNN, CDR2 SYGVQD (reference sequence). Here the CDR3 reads CASSESAQETQYF. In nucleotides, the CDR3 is TGCGCCAGCAGTGAGTCGGCTCAAGAGACCCAGTACTTC.

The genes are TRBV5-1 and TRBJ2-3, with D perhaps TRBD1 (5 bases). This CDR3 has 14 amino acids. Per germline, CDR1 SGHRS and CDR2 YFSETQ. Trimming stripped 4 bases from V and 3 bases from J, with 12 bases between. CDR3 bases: TGCGCCAGCAGCCTGCCAGGGAAAACAGATACGCAGTATTTT. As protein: CASSLPGKTDTQYF.

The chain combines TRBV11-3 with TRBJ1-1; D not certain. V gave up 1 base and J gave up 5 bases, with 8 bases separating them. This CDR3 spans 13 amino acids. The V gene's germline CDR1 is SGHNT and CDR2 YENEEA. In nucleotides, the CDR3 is TGTGCCAGCAGCTTAGGAGAGGGTACTGAAGCTTTCTTT. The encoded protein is CASSLGEGTEAFF. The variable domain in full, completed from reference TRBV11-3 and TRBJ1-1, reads EAGVVQSPRYKIIEKKQPVAFWCNPISGHNTLYWYLQNLGQGPELLIRYENEEAVDDSQLPKDRFSAERLKGVDSTLKIQPAELGDSAVYLCASSLGEGTEAFFGQGTRLTVV.

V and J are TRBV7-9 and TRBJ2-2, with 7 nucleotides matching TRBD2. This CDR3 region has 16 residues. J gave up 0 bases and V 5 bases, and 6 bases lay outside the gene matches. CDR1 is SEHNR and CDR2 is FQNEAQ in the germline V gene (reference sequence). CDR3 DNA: TGTGCCAGCAGCAGAGTAGCGGGCTCGAACACCGGGGAGCTGTTTTTT. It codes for CASSRVAGSNTGELFF. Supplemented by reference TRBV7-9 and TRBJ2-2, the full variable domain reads DTGVSQNPRHKITKRGQNVTFRCDPISEHNRLYWYRQTLGQGPEFLTYFQNEAQLEKSRLLSDRFSAERPKGSFSTLEIQRTEQGDSAMYLCASSRVAGSNTGELFFGEGSRLTVL.

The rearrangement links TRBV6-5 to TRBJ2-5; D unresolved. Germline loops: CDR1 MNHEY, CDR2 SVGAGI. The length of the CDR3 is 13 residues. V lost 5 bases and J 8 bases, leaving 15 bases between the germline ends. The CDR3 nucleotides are TGTGCCAGCAGTACTACCGATCTGAATACCCAGTACTTC. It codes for CASSTTDLNTQYF.

CDR3 protein: CSVEDSGFNLAKNIQYF. The CDR3 DNA reads TGCAGCGTTGAAGATTCCGGTTTTAACCTAGCCAAAAACATTCAGTACTTC. V and J are TRBV29-1 and TRBJ2-4, with unresolved D. Germline CDR1 reads SQVTM; CDR2 reads ANQGSEA. The CDR3 consists of 17 residues. V lost 0 bases and J lost 0, with 15 bases in between.

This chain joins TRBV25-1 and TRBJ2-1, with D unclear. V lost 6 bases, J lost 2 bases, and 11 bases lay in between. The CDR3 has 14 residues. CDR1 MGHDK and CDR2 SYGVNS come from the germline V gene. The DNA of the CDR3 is TGTGCCAGCAGATTGCCCGGACCCTACAATGAGCAGTTCTTC. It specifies CASRLPGPYNEQFF.

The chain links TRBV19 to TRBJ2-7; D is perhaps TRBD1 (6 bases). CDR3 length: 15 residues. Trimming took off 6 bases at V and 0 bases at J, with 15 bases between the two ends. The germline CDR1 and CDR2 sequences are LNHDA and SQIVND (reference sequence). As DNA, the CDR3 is TGTGCCAGTAGGAGGGGGACCCTCAGCTCCTACGAGCAGTACTTC. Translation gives CASRRGTLSSYEQYF.

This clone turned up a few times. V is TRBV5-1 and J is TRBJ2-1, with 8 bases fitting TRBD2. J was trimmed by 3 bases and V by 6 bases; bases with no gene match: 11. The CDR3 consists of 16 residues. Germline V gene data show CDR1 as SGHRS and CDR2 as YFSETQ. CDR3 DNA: TGCGCCAGCACCCTGCACGGACTAGCAGACTACAATGAGCAGTTCTTC. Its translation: CASTLHGLADYNEQFF.

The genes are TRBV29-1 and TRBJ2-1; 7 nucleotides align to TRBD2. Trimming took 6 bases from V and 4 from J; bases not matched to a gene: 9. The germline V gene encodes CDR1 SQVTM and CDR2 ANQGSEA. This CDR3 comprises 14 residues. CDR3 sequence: CSVLRLADYNEQFF. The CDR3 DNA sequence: TGCAGCGTCTTAAGACTAGCTGATTACAATGAGCAGTTCTTC.

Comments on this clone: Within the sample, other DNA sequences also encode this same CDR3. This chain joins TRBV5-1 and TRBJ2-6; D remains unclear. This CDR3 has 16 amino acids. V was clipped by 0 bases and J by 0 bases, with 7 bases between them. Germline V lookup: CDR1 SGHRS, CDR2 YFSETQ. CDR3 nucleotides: TGCGCCAGCAGCTTGGAGGGAAGCTCTGGGGCCAACGTCCTGACTTTC. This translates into CASSLEGSSGANVLTF.

The CDR3, as DNA: TGTGCCAGCAGCTTAGACAGGAGGTATGGCTACACCTTC. Translating it yields CASSLDRRYGYTF. This rearrangement joins TRBV13 to TRBJ1-2, with D perhaps matching TRBD1 (5 bases). With 1 base removed from V and 5 bases from J, the gap between germline ends came to 8 bases. The CDR3 sequence is 13 residues long. Germline V lookup: CDR1 PRHDT, CDR2 FYEKMQ (reference sequence).

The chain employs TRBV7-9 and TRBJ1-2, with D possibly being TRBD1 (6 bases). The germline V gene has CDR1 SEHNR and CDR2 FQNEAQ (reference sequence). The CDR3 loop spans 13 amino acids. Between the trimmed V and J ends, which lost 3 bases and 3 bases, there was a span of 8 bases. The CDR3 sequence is CASSFGGHYGYTF. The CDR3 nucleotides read TGTGCCAGCAGCTTTGGGGGGCACTATGGCTACACCTTC.